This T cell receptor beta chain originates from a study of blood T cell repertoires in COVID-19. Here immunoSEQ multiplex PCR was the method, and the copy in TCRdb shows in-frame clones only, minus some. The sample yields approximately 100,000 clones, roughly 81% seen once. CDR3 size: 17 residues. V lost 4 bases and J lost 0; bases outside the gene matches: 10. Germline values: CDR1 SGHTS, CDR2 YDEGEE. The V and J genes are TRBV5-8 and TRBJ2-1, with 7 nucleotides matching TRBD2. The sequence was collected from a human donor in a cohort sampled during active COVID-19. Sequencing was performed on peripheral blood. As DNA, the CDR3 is TGTGCCAGCAGCCTATTTATCACTAGCGTCTCCTACAATGAGCAGTTCTTC. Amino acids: CASSLFITSVSYNEQFF.